This TCR beta chain was identified in a study of metastatic and nonmetastatic thyroid tumors. This clone was recorded a few times. Germline V gene data show CDR1 as LNHDA and CDR2 as SQIVND (reference sequence). Trimming stripped 5 bases from V and 2 bases from J, with 3 bases between. The CDR3 consists of 11 residues. The entire patient cohort was treatment-naive prior to thyroid surgery. TCRdb recomputed clones from the PCR reads via MiXCR. The sample includes roughly 30,000 clones, 25% to 35% seen only once; the top ten take about 29%. Material for sequencing was blood. The TCR originated in a female donor with papillary thyroid cancer or a benign thyroid nodule (not recorded which). Some clones in this sample may be carry-over from other donors' samples. The chain has TRBV19 and TRBJ1-2, with D unclear. DNA for the CDR3: TGTGCCAGTAGTTTGAACTATGGCTACACCTTC. Residues: CASSLNYGYTF.